This T cell receptor beta chain was recovered during a study of Ad26.COV2.S vaccination and SARS-CoV-2 variants. CDR1 is SGHDT, CDR2 YYEEEE, per germline. The CDR3 spans 14 residues. The V segment lost 6 bases and the J segment 4 bases; nucleotides outside the gene matches: 9. Findings of the study overall: Spike-specific TCR breadth was greater after Ad26.COV2.S than placebo.

With respect to this clone: Its cognate antigen is unknown.

Some clones are missing from TCRdb's copy, which holds only in-frame ones; the method was immunoSEQ multiplex PCR. The sample includes about 350,000 clones, about 91% of them seen just once. The sequence was obtained from a human donor who had recovered from COVID-19. Sequencing was performed on peripheral blood, taken after recovery from COVID-19. The chain joins TRBV5-6 to TRBJ1-2; 7 bases map to TRBD1. CDR3 amino acids: CASTLGRGAYGYTF. CDR3 DNA: TGTGCCAGCACCCTGGGCAGGGGGGCCTATGGCTACACCTTC. The variable domain in full, with the rest retrieved from reference TRBV5-6 and TRBJ1-2, is DAGVTQSPTHLIKTRGQQVTLRCSPKSGHDTVSWYQQALGQGPQFIFQYYEEEERQRGNFPDRFSGHQFPNYSSELNVNALLLGDSALYLCASTLGRGAYGYTFGSGTRLTVV.